This TCR beta chain emerged from a study of cytomegalovirus exposure and HLA in healthy donors. This clone was detected once. Trimming cost V 6 bases and J 5 bases; bases outside gene matches: 9. The germline CDR1 and CDR2 sequences are LNHDA and SQIVND (reference sequence). The CDR3 runs to 16 residues. The repertoire was sequenced with immunoSEQ multiplex PCR; TCRdb's copy has only in-frame clones and lacks some. Of 150,000 to 180,000 clones listed, about 86% are singletons. The TCR sequence derives from a man in his late teens or twenties in good health and CMV-seropositive. Sequencing was done on a sample of PBMCs. The rearrangement uses TRBV19 and TRBJ2-3, with 12 bases aligning to TRBD2. CDR3 loop: CASSPTQLAGGDTQYF. The CDR3 nucleotides are TGTGCCAGTAGCCCAACCCAACTAGCGGGGGGAGATACGCAGTATTTT.